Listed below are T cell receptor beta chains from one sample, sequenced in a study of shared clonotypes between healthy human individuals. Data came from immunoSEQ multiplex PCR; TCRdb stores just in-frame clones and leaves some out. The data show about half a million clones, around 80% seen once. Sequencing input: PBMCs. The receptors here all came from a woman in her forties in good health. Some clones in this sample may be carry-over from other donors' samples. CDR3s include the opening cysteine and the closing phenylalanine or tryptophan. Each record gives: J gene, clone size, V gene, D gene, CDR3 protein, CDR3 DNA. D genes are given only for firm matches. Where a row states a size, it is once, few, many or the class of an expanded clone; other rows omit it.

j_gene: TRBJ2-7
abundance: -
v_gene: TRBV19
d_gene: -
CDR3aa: CASSIVDSHTYEQYF
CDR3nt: TGTGCCAGTAGTATTGTGGACAGCCATACTTACGAGCAGTACTTC

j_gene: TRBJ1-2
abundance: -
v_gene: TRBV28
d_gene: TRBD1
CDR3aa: CASSFTGGYGYTF
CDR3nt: TGTGCCAGCAGTTTTACAGGGGGCTATGGCTACACCTTC

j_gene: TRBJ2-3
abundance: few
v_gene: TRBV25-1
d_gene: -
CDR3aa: CASSDEGHTDTQYF
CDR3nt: TGTGCCAGCAGTGATGAGGGGCACACAGATACGCAGTATTTT

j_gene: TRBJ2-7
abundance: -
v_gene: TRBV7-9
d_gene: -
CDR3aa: CASSLRQTAYEQYF
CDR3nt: TGTGCCAGCAGCTTAAGACAGACAGCCTACGAGCAGTACTTC

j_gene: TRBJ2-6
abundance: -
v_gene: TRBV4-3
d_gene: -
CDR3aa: CASSQVAGAGANVLTF
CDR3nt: TGCGCCAGCAGCCAAGTGGCCGGGGCCGGGGCCAACGTCCTGACTTTC

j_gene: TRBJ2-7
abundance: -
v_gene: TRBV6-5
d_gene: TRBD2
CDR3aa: CASSYSPTSGAYEQYF
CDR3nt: TGTGCCAGCAGTTACTCGCCGACTAGCGGCGCCTACGAGCAGTACTTC

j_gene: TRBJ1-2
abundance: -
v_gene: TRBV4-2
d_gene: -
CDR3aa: CASSQEGDGYGYTF
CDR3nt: TGTGCCAGCAGCCAAGAAGGGGATGGCTATGGCTACACCTTC

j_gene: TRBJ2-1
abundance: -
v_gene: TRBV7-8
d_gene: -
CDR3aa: CASSLGAGHKYNEQFF
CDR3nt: TGTGCCAGCAGCTTAGGAGCGGGACACAAATACAATGAGCAGTTCTTC

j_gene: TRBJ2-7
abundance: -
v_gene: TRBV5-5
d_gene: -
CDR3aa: CASSLDDGGTYEQYF
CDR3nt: TGTGCCAGCAGCTTAGACGATGGCGGAACCTACGAGCAGTACTTC

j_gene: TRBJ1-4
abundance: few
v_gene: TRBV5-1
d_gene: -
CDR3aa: CASSFGAQGGTNEKLFF
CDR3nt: TGCGCCAGCAGCTTTGGGGCACAGGGAGGAACTAATGAAAAACTGTTTTTT

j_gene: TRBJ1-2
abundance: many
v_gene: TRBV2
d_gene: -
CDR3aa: CASRVSPYGYTF
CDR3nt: TGTGCCAGCAGGGTCAGCCCTTATGGCTACACCTTC

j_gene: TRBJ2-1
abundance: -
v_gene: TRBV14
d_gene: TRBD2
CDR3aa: CASSPLTSGRADEQFF
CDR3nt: TGTGCCAGCAGCCCGCTGACTAGCGGGAGGGCGGATGAGCAGTTCTTC

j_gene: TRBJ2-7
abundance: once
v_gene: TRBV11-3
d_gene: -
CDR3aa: CASSLRDTYEQYF
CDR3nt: TGTGCCAGCAGCTTACGGGATACCTACGAGCAGTACTTC

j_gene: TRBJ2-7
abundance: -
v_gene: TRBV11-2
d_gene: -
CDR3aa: CASRIKGGTGSYEQYF
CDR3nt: TGTGCCAGCAGAATAAAAGGGGGGACTGGCTCCTACGAGCAGTACTTC

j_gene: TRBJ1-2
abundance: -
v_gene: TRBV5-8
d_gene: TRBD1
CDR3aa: CASSLGGAMHGYTF
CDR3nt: TGTGCCAGCAGCTTAGGGGGCGCAATGCATGGCTACACCTTC

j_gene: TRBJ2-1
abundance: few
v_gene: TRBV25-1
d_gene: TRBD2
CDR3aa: CASSEPGLARNEQFF
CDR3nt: TGTGCCAGCAGTGAACCGGGACTAGCGAGGAATGAGCAGTTCTTC

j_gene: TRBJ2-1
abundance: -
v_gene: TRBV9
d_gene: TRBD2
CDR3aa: CASSVGIAGDNEQFF
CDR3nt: TGTGCCAGCAGCGTGGGTATAGCGGGAGACAATGAGCAGTTCTTC

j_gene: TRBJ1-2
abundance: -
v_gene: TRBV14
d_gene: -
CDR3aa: CASSQERVPTPGYTF
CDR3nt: TGTGCCAGCAGCCAAGAAAGGGTCCCCACTCCGGGCTACACCTTC

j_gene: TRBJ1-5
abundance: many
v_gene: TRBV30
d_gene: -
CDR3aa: CAWSTGQNNQPQHF
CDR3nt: TGTGCCTGGAGTACTGGACAGAACAATCAGCCCCAGCATTTT

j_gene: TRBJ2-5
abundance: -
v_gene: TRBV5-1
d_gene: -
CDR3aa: CASSLASGTQETQYF
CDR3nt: TGCGCCAGCAGCTTGGCCTCCGGGACGCAAGAGACCCAGTACTTC

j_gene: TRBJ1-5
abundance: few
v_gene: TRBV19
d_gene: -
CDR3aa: CASKPQTGANQPQHF
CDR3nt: TGTGCCAGTAAACCCCAGACAGGAGCCAATCAGCCCCAGCATTTT

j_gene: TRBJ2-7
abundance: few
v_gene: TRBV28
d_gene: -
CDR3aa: CASRKTPRDTYEQYF
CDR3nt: TGTGCCAGCAGGAAAACTCCCCGGGACACCTACGAGCAGTACTTC

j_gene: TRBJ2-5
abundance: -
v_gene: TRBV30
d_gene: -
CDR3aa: CAWSVGLWYQETQYF
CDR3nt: TGTGCCTGGAGTGTGGGACTTTGGTACCAAGAGACCCAGTACTTC

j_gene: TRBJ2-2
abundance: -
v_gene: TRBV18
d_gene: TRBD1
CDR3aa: CASSPPRGRPWGTTGELFF
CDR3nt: TGTGCCAGCTCACCACCAAGGGGGCGACCCTGGGGGACCACCGGGGAGCTGTTTTTT

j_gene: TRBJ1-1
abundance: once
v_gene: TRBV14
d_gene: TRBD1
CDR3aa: CASSQITGGLGAFF
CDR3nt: TGTGCCAGCAGCCAGATAACAGGGGGCCTTGGAGCTTTCTTT

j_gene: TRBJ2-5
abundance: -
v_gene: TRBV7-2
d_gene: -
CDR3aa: CASSWGRGAETQYF
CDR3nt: TGTGCCAGCAGCTGGGGTAGAGGGGCAGAGACCCAGTACTTC

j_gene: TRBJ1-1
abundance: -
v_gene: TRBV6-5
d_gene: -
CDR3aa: CASSSEGVGTEAFF
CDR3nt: TGTGCCAGCAGTTCCGAGGGGGTGGGCACTGAAGCTTTCTTT